Below, one T cell receptor beta chain is given with its context. These data are taken from a study of T cell changes during pregnancy in multiple sclerosis. The CDR3 length is 14 residues. Germline CDR1 SGHDT, CDR2 YYEEEE. Trimming stripped 1 base from V and 6 bases from J, with 13 bases between. Data came from immunoSEQ multiplex PCR; TCRdb stores just in-frame clones and leaves some out. This table holds almost 95,000 clones, approximately 92% found once. The clonotype originates from a female donor with multiple sclerosis, enrolled in a pregnancy study. The material sequenced was peripheral blood, taken in the first trimester of pregnancy. The V and J genes are TRBV5-6 and TRBJ1-1, with D unclear. DNA for the CDR3: TGTGCCAGCAGCTTGATGGGGAGGTTCGCTGAAGCTTTCTTT. It translates to CASSLMGRFAEAFF. Together with reference TRBV5-6 and TRBJ1-1, the CDR3 gives the full variable domain: DAGVTQSPTHLIKTRGQQVTLRCSPKSGHDTVSWYQQALGQGPQFIFQYYEEEERQRGNFPDRFSGHQFPNYSSELNVNALLLGDSALYLCASSLMGRFAEAFFGQGTRLTVV.